This T cell receptor beta chain was retrieved from a study of blood T cells in healthy people across ages. Sample-barcoded 5' priming and a J-beta primer mix drove a second PCR of roughly 6 to 12 cycles. TCRdb re-analysed the 5' RACE reads in MiXCR, keeping a single row per CDR3 protein. This sample has 780,000 or so distinct CDR3 sequences; approximately 25% occur once, and the top ten carry 3.7%. The CDR3 is made up of 15 amino acids. V lost 6 bases to trimming and J lost 1 base, with 16 bases between them. Germline V gene lookup returns CDR1 SNHLY and CDR2 FYNNEI. These data are also associated with another study on T cells of mothers and their children. That report notes: In this cohort, donors were three healthy Caucasian mothers plus their six children.

Sequenced material: blood. This sequence was found in a boy between 5 and 17 years old in good health. This chain connects TRBV2 to TRBJ2-7; D might be TRBD2 (6 bases). Here the CDR3 DNA reads TGTGCCAGCAGGGGGGGAAGGGACTCATCCTACGAGCAGTACTTC. Translation gives CASRGGRDSSYEQYF.